Below are 6 T cell receptor beta chains sequenced from a single sample in a study of ipilimumab plus nivolumab after autologous stem cell transplantation. Some clones are missing from TCRdb's copy, which holds only in-frame ones; the method was immunoSEQ multiplex PCR. The table lists about 13,000 clones, around 73% of them singletons. The material sequenced was PBMCs, taken in a trial of ipilimumab plus nivolumab as post-transplant consolidation. The receptors were gathered from a male donor with diffuse large B-cell lymphoma.

This clone was detected a few times. The CDR3 here is CASSLRLGWGTGGNQPQHF. The CDR3 DNA reads as TGTGCCAGCAGCTTAAGGCTAGGTTGGGGGACAGGGGGCAATCAGCCCCAGCATTTT. V is TRBV7-2 and J is TRBJ1-5; 10 bases agree with TRBD1. After removal of 2 bases from V and 2 bases from J, the junction contained 12 bases not matched to a gene. Germline CDR1 is SGHTA and CDR2 is FQGNSA. This CDR3 comprises 19 residues.

The J gene is TRBJ2-2, the V gene TRBV6-5; TRBD2 aligns across 7 bases. The V segment lost 0 bases and the J segment 7 bases; nucleotides outside the gene matches: 5. CDR1 and CDR2 from the germline V gene are MNHEY and SVGAGI. The CDR3 length is 15 residues. The chain's CDR3 is CASSYSSGMDGELFF. As DNA, the CDR3 is TGTGCCAGCAGTTACTCAAGCGGGATGGACGGGGAGCTGTTTTTT.

The chain uses TRBV2 and TRBJ2-5; 8 bases align to TRBD2. V lost 4 bases and J lost 7; bases outside the gene matches: 8. The CDR3 length is 14 residues. Germline V gene lookup returns CDR1 SNHLY and CDR2 FYNNEI. The CDR3 nucleotides read TGTGCCAGCAGTGGAGCGGGAGCCCCCGGGACCCAGTACTTC. This translates into CASSGAGAPGTQYF.

The rearrangement links TRBV9 to TRBJ1-6, with 8 bases aligning to TRBD1. In germline, CDR1 is SGDLS, CDR2 YYNGEE. Germline trimming cut 7 bases from V and 6 bases from J; bases unmatched to any gene: 0. This CDR3 spans 12 amino acids. The CDR3: CASGQGNSPLHF. DNA of the CDR3: TGTGCCAGCGGACAGGGTAATTCACCCCTCCACTTT.

CDR3 DNA sequence: TGTGCCAGCAGCCCAGGGGTCCAACCACACTATGGCTACACCTTC. Translating it yields CASSPGVQPHYGYTF. The rearrangement joins TRBV11-2 to TRBJ1-2; a possible D gene is TRBD1 (6 bases). The CDR3 loop spans 15 amino acids. The ends were cut back, 5 bases at V and 3 bases at J, with 16 bases in the middle. Germline lookup yields CDR1 SGHAT and CDR2 FQNNGV.

This sequence joins TRBV12-5 and TRBJ2-1; D assignment may be TRBD1 or TRBD2 (5 bases each). Trimming stripped 5 bases from V and 3 bases from J, with 11 bases between. This CDR3 region has 14 residues. CDR1 LGHNT and CDR2 FRNRAP come from the germline V gene. As DNA, the CDR3 is TGTGCTAGTGGTCCCCGGGACGTCTACAATGAGCAGTTCTTC. Translated, it gives CASGPRDVYNEQFF. Complete variable domain (other parts from reference TRBV12-5 and TRBJ2-1): DARVTQTPRHKVTEMGQEVTMRCQPILGHNTVFWYRQTMMQGLELLAYFRNRAPLDDSGMPKDRFSAEMPDATLATLKIQPSEPRDSAVYFCASGPRDVYNEQFFGPGTRLTVL.